This T cell receptor beta chain was identified during a study of patients and donors after allogeneic stem cell transplantation. The CDR3 is made up of 14 amino acids. The ends were cut back, 3 bases at V and 7 bases at J, with 13 bases in the middle. TCRdb reanalysed the RT-PCR reads using MiXCR and keeps one entry per CDR3 protein. The profile covers about a million distinct CDR3 sequences, with 15% to 20% appearing a single time and roughly 6% taken by the ten largest. Sequencing used blood, either unsorted or a sorted T cell fraction (not recorded which). The origin of this receptor is a human donor who was either an allogeneic HSCT recipient or a stem cell or donor lymphocyte infusion donor (not recorded which). It is not recorded whose cells these are; they may come from a transplant donor. The chain links TRBV12-3 or TRBV12-4 to TRBJ1-5; D not certain. The CDR3: CASSFGRERQPQHF. The CDR3 DNA sequence: TGTGCCAGCAGTTTTGGAAGGGAGAGACAGCCCCAGCATTTT.